A single sample gave rise to the 2 T cell receptor beta chains below, sequenced in a study of lymphopenia after photon versus proton radiotherapy. Assay used: immunoSEQ multiplex PCR; TCRdb lists only in-frame clones, some missing. The table has roughly 35,000 clones, approximately 81% seen once. This specimen was peripheral blood, taken from a patient treated with photon-based radiotherapy. The source of these receptors is a man aged 50 or older with gastric cancer.

In regard to this clone: The germline gene is not matched at one end of the junction; a read error may be the cause. J is TRBJ2-7 and V is TRBV28; D perhaps matches TRBD2 (5 bases). Germline V gene lookup returns CDR1 MDHEN and CDR2 SYDVKM. This CDR3 contains 14 residues. The CDR3 DNA reads as TGTGCCGGCAGTTTATTTACGGGAACCTACGAGCAGTACTTC. This codes for CAGSLFTGTYEQYF.

The V and J genes are TRBV5-3 and TRBJ2-5; TRBD1 matches at 7 bases. TRBV5-3 qualifies as an ORF whose function is uncertain. The CDR3 runs to 13 residues. V lost 2 bases to trimming and J lost 9 bases; unmatched junction nucleotides: 7. For the CDR3, the DNA is TGTGCCAGAAGCTTCGGCACAGGGGCGTCCCAGTACTTC. Its translation: CARSFGTGASQYF.